These 23 T cell receptor beta chains originate from one sample sequenced in a study of shared clonotypes between healthy human individuals. Using immunoSEQ multiplex PCR, the repertoire was profiled, and TCRdb retains in-frame clones only, with some absent. The sample holds about 79,000 clones, over 55% seen once. What was sequenced was memory CD8+ T cells sorted from blood. Subset meaning: CD45RO+ cells pooled with CCR7-negative TemRA cells. The source of these receptors is a man younger than 40 in good health.

This clone showed up just once. Other DNA sequences from this sample encode an identical CDR3 as well. The V and J genes are TRBV6-6 and TRBJ2-7, with a possible D match to TRBD1 (6 bases). The germline CDR1 and CDR2 sequences are MNHNY and SVGAGI (reference sequence). The CDR3 is 13 amino acids. V lost 4 bases and J lost 2, with 9 bases in between. Here the CDR3 DNA reads TGTGCCAGCAGTTTAACAGGGCCCTACGAGCAGTACTTC. Translated: CASSLTGPYEQYF.

V gene TRBV5-3 combines with J gene TRBJ2-7; D ambiguous. TRBV5-3 is recorded as an ORF, its role being uncertain. Trimming removed 3 bases from V and 0 bases from J, with 10 bases in between. The CDR3 loop spans 14 amino acids. The CDR3 DNA reads TGTGCCAGAAGCTCCCGGGCGACCTCCTACGAGCAGTACTTC. Protein: CARSSRATSYEQYF.

The V call is TRBV28, the J call TRBJ2-1; D is undetermined. This CDR3 spans 13 amino acids. The germline V and J ends were trimmed by 1 base and 6 bases, with 7 bases remaining between them. Looked up from germline, CDR1 is MDHEN and CDR2 is SYDVKM. This CDR3 reads CASSLFQTNEQFF. The CDR3 coding sequence is TGTGCCAGCAGTTTATTTCAGACCAATGAGCAGTTCTTC.

This clone was seen a single time. This sequence joins TRBV19 and TRBJ1-5; a weak D match, TRBD1 (6 bases). The germline CDR1 and CDR2 sequences are LNHDA and SQIVND (reference sequence). This CDR3 is built from 14 residues. Trimming took 5 bases from V and 7 from J, leaving 15 bases between them. This chain's CDR3 is CASSATGIRQPQHF. In DNA form, the CDR3 reads TGTGCCAGTAGTGCAACAGGGATCCGCCAGCCCCAGCATTTT.

The CDR3 DNA is TGTGCCAGCAGCCGACAGGGGAGGGTTCTGGAAGCTTTCTTT. Its translation is CASSRQGRVLEAFF. The rearrangement links TRBV7-9 to TRBJ1-1, with 8 bases matching TRBD1. From germline, CDR1 is SEHNR and CDR2 FQNEAQ (reference sequence). This CDR3 region has 14 residues. With V trimmed by 5 bases and J by 8 bases, 10 bases remained unmatched. The full variable domain, its missing parts supplied by reference TRBV7-9 and TRBJ1-1, is DTGVSQNPRHKITKRGQNVTFRCDPISEHNRLYWYRQTLGQGPEFLTYFQNEAQLEKSRLLSDRFSAERPKGSFSTLEIQRTEQGDSAMYLCASSRQGRVLEAFFGQGTRLTVV.

This clone appeared a few times. This chain connects TRBV27 to TRBJ1-1; D not resolved. The ends were cut back, 1 base at V and 2 bases at J, with 11 bases in the middle. The CDR3 consists of 15 residues. Per the germline V gene, CDR1 is MNHEY and CDR2 is SMNVEV (reference sequence). This CDR3 is CASSLYPSGNTEAFF. The CDR3 region has the DNA TGTGCCAGCAGTTTATATCCCAGTGGTAACACTGAAGCTTTCTTT.

V gene TRBV30 combines with J gene TRBJ2-1, with 10 bases lining up with TRBD1. Germline trimming cut 2 bases from V and 4 bases from J; bases unmatched to any gene: 8. The CDR3 extends over 16 amino acids. Germline values: CDR1 GTSNPN, CDR2 SVGIG (reference sequence). The CDR3 is CAWSFGDRGIYNEQFF. The DNA for the CDR3 is TGTGCCTGGAGTTTTGGGGACAGGGGAATATACAATGAGCAGTTCTTC.

CDR3: CASSLTSGATDTQYF. In DNA, the CDR3 is TGTGCCAGCAGTTTGACTAGCGGAGCCACAGATACGCAGTATTTT. The chain is built from TRBV14 and TRBJ2-3; TRBD2 agrees at 9 bases. The CDR3 loop spans 15 amino acids. Germline CDR1 and CDR2: SGHDN and FVKESK. The V and J ends lost 6 bases and 2 bases, in that order; junction bases with no gene match: 6.

The gene calls are TRBV6-5 and TRBJ2-7; D could derive from TRBD1 or TRBD2 (6 bases each). This CDR3 comprises 13 residues. V was trimmed by 10 bases and J by 4 bases, leaving 17 bases between them. Germline V gene sequence: CDR1 MNHEY, CDR2 SVGAGI. In DNA, the CDR3 is TGTGCCACCCGGGCGGGACACGATTACGAGCAGTACTTC. This sequence encodes CATRAGHDYEQYF.

The genes are TRBV27 and TRBJ2-2; 9 nucleotides agree with TRBD1. Trimming cost V 4 bases and J 5 bases; bases outside gene matches: 5. Germline V lookup: CDR1 MNHEY, CDR2 SMNVEV (reference sequence). The CDR3 sequence is 15 residues long. The CDR3 nucleotides read TGTGCCAGCAGTTGGGGACAGGGTGGGACCGGGGAGCTGTTTTTT. Amino acid sequence: CASSWGQGGTGELFF.

This clone was detected many times. This rearrangement joins TRBV5-1 to TRBJ1-1; possibly TRBD1 for D (5 bases). From germline, CDR1 is SGHRS and CDR2 YFSETQ. V was trimmed by 2 bases and J by 1 base, leaving 12 bases between them. The CDR3 extends over 15 amino acids. The CDR3 region is CASSFRGRTNTEAFF. CDR3 in DNA: TGCGCCAGCAGCTTTAGGGGCAGGACGAACACTGAAGCTTTCTTT.

Worth noting for this clone: Other DNA sequences in this sample translate to the same CDR3. The DNA of the CDR3 is TGTGCCAGCTCGGGTCCACTCTCCTACGAGCAGTACTTC. Translation: CASSGPLSYEQYF. The chain links TRBV9 to TRBJ2-7; D remains unclear. In germline, CDR1 is SGDLS, CDR2 YYNGEE. V gave up 7 bases and J gave up 0 bases, with 11 bases separating them. This CDR3 spans 13 amino acids. The full variable domain, its missing parts supplied by reference TRBV9 and TRBJ2-7, is DSGVTQTPKHLITATGQRVTLRCSPRSGDLSVYWYQQSLDQGLQFLIQYYNGEERAKGNILERFSAQQFPDLHSELNLSSLELGDSALYFCASSGPLSYEQYFGPGTRLTVT.

This clone has at least ten counts. This chain joins TRBV6-4 and TRBJ2-1, with TRBD2 matching over 7 bases. The V gene end was trimmed by 4 bases and the J gene end by 4 bases; junction bases not matched to a gene: 7. The CDR3 loop spans 15 amino acids. CDR1 is MRHNA, CDR2 SNTAGT, per germline. CDR3 loop: CASSAGLGEYNEQFF. DNA of the CDR3: TGTGCCAGCAGTGCCGGACTAGGAGAATACAATGAGCAGTTCTTC.

V gene TRBV9 combines with J gene TRBJ1-2; 8 bases fit TRBD1. CDR1 SGDLS and CDR2 YYNGEE come from the germline V gene. This CDR3 is 17 amino acids long. With V trimmed by 3 bases and J by 3 bases, 13 bases remained unmatched. The CDR3 nucleotides read TGTGCCAGCAGCGGCCGGGGGCAGGGGGCGTTGGACTATGGCTACACCTTC. As protein: CASSGRGQGALDYGYTF.

This clone occurred a few times. The chain links TRBV7-8 to TRBJ1-3, with no clear D. V was trimmed by 5 bases and J by 0 bases, leaving 11 bases between them. CDR3 length: 15 amino acids. Per germline, CDR1 SGHVS and CDR2 FQNEAQ. The CDR3 region is CASSPRGASGNTIYF. CDR3 bases: TGTGCCAGCAGCCCCCGAGGTGCCTCTGGAAACACCATATATTTT.

The chain links TRBV28 to TRBJ1-1; TRBD1 agrees at 12 bases. Germline CDR1 and CDR2: MDHEN and SYDVKM. CDR3 size: 19 residues. V trimming: 4 bases; J trimming: 1 base; junction bases outside the gene matches: 13. As DNA, the CDR3 is TGTGCCAGCAGTTCCCAAGGGGACAGGGGGCTGGTGGGGAACACTGAAGCTTTCTTT. Protein sequence: CASSSQGDRGLVGNTEAFF.

The CDR3 DNA reads as TGTGCCAGCAGCTTAGAGCGGGGCAACTATGGCTACACCTTC. Protein product: CASSLERGNYGYTF. The V gene is TRBV11-2, the J gene TRBJ1-2; possible D gene TRBD1, 5 bases. In germline, CDR1 is SGHAT, CDR2 FQNNGV. The CDR3 covers 14 residues. The V gene lost 0 bases and the J gene lost 2 bases, with 7 bases spanning the gap.

This clone came up a few times. This chain's CDR3 is CASSDGSGTGWETQYF. In DNA, the CDR3 is TGTGCCAGCAGTGATGGCTCCGGGACAGGATGGGAGACCCAGTACTTC. V and J are TRBV6-1 and TRBJ2-5; 8 bases align to TRBD1. The CDR3 length is 16 residues. The V and J ends lost 3 bases and 5 bases, in that order; junction bases with no gene match: 11. Germline CDR1 and CDR2: MNHNS and SASEGT.

The chain uses TRBV25-1 and TRBJ2-4; 10 bases are a match to TRBD1. V dropped 7 bases and J dropped 1; count of bases not matched to a gene: 4. The CDR3 runs 15 residues. The germline CDR1 and CDR2 sequences are MGHDK and SYGVNS. This CDR3 reads CASTGTGDAKNIQYF. The CDR3, as DNA: TGTGCCAGCACCGGGACAGGGGATGCCAAAAACATTCAGTACTTC.

The chain couples TRBV27 to TRBJ1-2; D possibly corresponds to TRBD1 (6 bases). Trimming removed 4 bases from V and 5 bases from J, with 14 bases in between. CDR3 length: 14 residues. CDR1 and CDR2 (germline): MNHEY, SMNVEV (reference sequence). The CDR3 protein is CASSSNNQGYGYTF. The CDR3, as DNA: TGTGCCAGCAGTTCCAACAACCAGGGGTATGGCTACACCTTC.

The chain has TRBV7-9 and TRBJ1-1; weak D call: TRBD1 (5 bases). The V gene lost 3 bases and the J gene lost 1 base, with 9 bases spanning the gap. Germline V gives CDR1 SEHNR, CDR2 FQNEAQ (reference sequence). This CDR3 has 14 residues. Written as DNA, the CDR3 is TGTGCCAGCAGCTTCAATAGGGGGAACACTGAAGCTTTCTTT. It yields the protein CASSFNRGNTEAFF.

The chain carries TRBV28 and TRBJ2-3; TRBD2 agrees at 7 bases. With V trimmed by 5 bases and J by 1 base, 3 bases remained unmatched. Germline CDR1 MDHEN, CDR2 SYDVKM. This CDR3 is built from 14 residues. As DNA, the CDR3 is TGTGCCAGCAGTCAGCGGGATGGCACAGATACGCAGTATTTT. This codes for CASSQRDGTDTQYF. The full variable domain, with the rest looked up from reference TRBV28 and TRBJ2-3, is DVKVTQSSRYLVKRTGEKVFLECVQDMDHENMFWYRQDPGLGLRLIYFSYDVKMKEKGDIPEGYSVSREKKERFSLILESASTNQTSMYLCASSQRDGTDTQYFGPGTRLTVL.

V and J are TRBV29-1 and TRBJ2-3; no firm D call. The CDR3 is made up of 11 amino acids. V dropped 1 base and J dropped 4 bases, with 3 bases sitting between them. Germline CDR1 and CDR2: SQVTM and ANQGSEA. The CDR3 sequence is CSVEVADTQYF. The CDR3, as DNA: TGCAGCGTTGAAGTGGCAGATACGCAGTATTTT.